The T cell receptor beta chain described here comes from a study of blood T cells in healthy people across ages. Findings of the study overall: Donor CMV infection status was unknown, possibly confounding age-related changes in expanded clonotypes.

Alongside a J-beta primer mix, a sample-barcoded 5' primer served in a second PCR lasting roughly 7 to 11 cycles. TCRdb processed the 5' RACE reads anew with MiXCR; each CDR3 protein has one entry. The repertoire holds a few hundred thousand distinct CDR3 sequences, with about a quarter as singletons. The CDR3 length is 14 residues. Germline lookup yields CDR1 SNHLY and CDR2 FYNNEI. V was pared by 6 bases and J by 2 bases, with 5 bases of the junction left unmatched. Concerning this clonotype itself: What it recognizes is unknown.

The sample was also linked to a second study, of T cells of mothers and their children. From that paper: A few healthy Caucasian mothers gave samples, and so did their six children. Reads obtained per mother exceeded 9 million TCR beta CDR3 reads, with some 3 million obtained per child.

The clonotype comes from a boy aged 2 to 10 in good health. The specimen was blood. The rearrangement uses TRBV2 and TRBJ2-7; 9 bases are a match to TRBD2. This CDR3 reads CASRGLAGTYEQYF. In DNA, the CDR3 is TGTGCCAGCAGAGGGCTAGCGGGGACCTACGAGCAGTACTTC.